This TCR beta chain was sequenced during a study of T cell responses to AZD1222 COVID-19 vaccine. Findings and caveats of the study: Vaccine-related CD4 TCRs covered spike, predominating at 160-218 and 743-854.

With respect to this clone: Its target is unknown.

TCRdb keeps only in-frame clones here, not all; method: immunoSEQ multiplex PCR. The top ten clones hold over 20% of a sample with tens of thousands of clones, around four fifths of them seen once. CDR3 length: 14 amino acids. Trimming removed 4 bases from V and 9 bases from J, with 16 bases in between. Per the germline V gene, CDR1 is ENHRY and CDR2 is SYGVKD. The material was peripheral blood, obtained on day 0 of AZD1222 vaccination. The sequence derives from an adult in good health. The chain carries TRBV10-3 and TRBJ2-1; D might be TRBD2 (6 bases). The CDR3 sequence is CAISGDFDSAEQFF. As DNA, the CDR3 is TGTGCCATCAGTGGGGACTTCGATAGTGCTGAGCAGTTCTTC.